This T cell receptor (beta chain) was sequenced in a study of T-cell reconstitution after alpha-beta-depleted transplantation in children. Molecular barcoding with unique molecular identifiers was used for the TCRbeta library. TCRdb fed the PCR reads into MiXCR, producing one record per CDR3 protein. The table records over 550,000 distinct CDR3 sequences, more than 9% of them present only once. V lost 1 base to trimming and J lost 4 bases, with 11 bases between them. This CDR3 has 14 amino acids. This clonotype was observed at least ten times. This specimen was PBMCs from the stem cell graft donor, taken from the stem cell graft. The chain employs TRBV12-3 or TRBV12-4 and TRBJ2-7; TRBD2 is a possible D gene (7 bases). The TCR was taken from a human donor who donated a stem cell graft to a child with acute myeloid leukemia. The CDR3 bases are TGTGCCAGCAGTTTAGAGGGGGGGCCGTACGAGCAGTACTTC. Encoded protein: CASSLEGGPYEQYF.